Below are 22 T cell receptor beta chains sequenced from a single sample in a study of cytomegalovirus exposure and HLA in healthy donors. Primers for the PCR totalled 60 Vbeta and 13 Jbeta. Profiled with immunoSEQ multiplex PCR; TCRdb holds only in-frame clones, not every one. The table has around 86,000 clones, under 9% seen once. Sequenced input: PBMCs. The receptors here all came from a man aged 45-65 years in good health and CMV-seronegative.

The chain employs TRBV18 and TRBJ1-1; D is unclear. Germline CDR1 KGHSH, CDR2 LQKENI. This CDR3 has 14 residues. Trimming removed 5 bases at V and 1 base at J, with 11 bases between. This CDR3 is CASSSGMGNTEAFF. The CDR3 nucleotides read TGTGCCAGCTCATCGGGGATGGGGAACACTGAAGCTTTCTTT.

This clone occurred a few times. The rearrangement joins TRBV28 to TRBJ1-2; TRBD1 aligns across 7 bases. The ends lost 5 bases at V and 4 bases at J; junction bases unmatched: 13. The CDR3 covers 16 residues. CDR1 MDHEN and CDR2 SYDVKM come from the germline V gene. The CDR3 region is CASSPPNRGRLYGYTF. CDR3 nucleotide sequence: TGTGCCAGCAGTCCCCCCAACAGGGGTCGACTCTATGGCTACACCTTC.

The rearrangement joins TRBV27 to TRBJ1-5; the D gene is possibly TRBD1 (5 bases). V lost 3 bases and J lost 7, with 13 bases in between. The germline V gene encodes CDR1 MNHEY and CDR2 SMNVEV (reference sequence). This CDR3 comprises 14 residues. The CDR3 DNA reads TGTGCCAGCAGTTTCAGGGTCCGTTCCCAGCCCCAGCATTTT. This translates into CASSFRVRSQPQHF.

A few counts support this clone. This chain links TRBV2 with TRBJ2-5; 8 bases agree with TRBD2. CDR3 length: 14 residues. Germline V gene data show CDR1 as SNHLY and CDR2 as FYNNEI. V shed 8 bases, J shed 3 bases, and the junction held 8 bases outside the gene matches. Here the CDR3 DNA reads TGTGCCAGCTCCCCGCGGGGGGCAGAAGAGACCCAGTACTTC. Translation gives CASSPRGAEETQYF.

This clone occurred a few times. CDR3 bases: TGCGCCAGCAGCTTGGTATCTCCGGGACAGGGGGGAAACACCGGGGAGCTGTTTTTT. Translation: CASSLVSPGQGGNTGELFF. The chain employs TRBV5-1 and TRBJ2-2; 11 nucleotides line up with TRBD1. Germline-derived CDR1 and CDR2 are SGHRS and YFSETQ. With V trimmed by 0 bases and J by 2 bases, 9 bases remained unmatched. The CDR3 covers 19 residues.

This clone turned up a few times. The chain employs TRBV6-1 and TRBJ2-2; 9 positions agree with TRBD2. V lost 8 bases, J lost 2 bases, and 3 bases stayed unmatched. The CDR3 contains 14 residues. Germline V lookup: CDR1 MNHNS, CDR2 SASEGT. CDR3 amino acids: CASVAGANTGELFF. CDR3 bases: TGTGCCAGCGTAGCGGGGGCCAACACCGGGGAGCTGTTTTTT.

The V and J genes are TRBV5-6 and TRBJ1-2; D call uncertain. V lost 2 bases to trimming and J lost 0 bases, with 8 bases between them. In germline, CDR1 is SGHDT, CDR2 YYEEEE. This CDR3 region has 14 residues. CDR3 bases: TGTGCCAGCAGCTTCCCAGGTTCTAACTATGGCTACACCTTC. This codes for CASSFPGSNYGYTF.

This clone turned up a few times. V gene TRBV7-3 combines with J gene TRBJ2-3; tentatively, D is TRBD2 (7 bases). The CDR3 loop spans 16 amino acids. The V gene's germline CDR1 is SGHTA and CDR2 FQGTGA. Trimming stripped 0 bases from V and 3 bases from J, with 13 bases between. The CDR3 protein is CASSLTGGGLTDTQYF. Here the CDR3 DNA reads TGTGCCAGCAGCTTAACGGGAGGGGGGCTGACAGATACGCAGTATTTT.

The chain combines TRBV13 with TRBJ2-1, with 7 bases that match TRBD1. Germline V gene sequence: CDR1 PRHDT, CDR2 FYEKMQ (reference sequence). Trimming took 6 bases from V and 4 from J; bases not matched to a gene: 9. This CDR3 has 15 residues. The DNA of the CDR3 is TGTGCCAGCAGTCGTACAGGGGATGCATACAATGAGCAGTTCTTC. This encodes CASSRTGDAYNEQFF.

This clone was detected only a few times. The chain carries TRBV2 and TRBJ2-7; weak D call: TRBD2 (7 bases). CDR1 SNHLY and CDR2 FYNNEI come from the germline V gene. V was trimmed by 6 bases and J by 4 bases, leaving 19 bases between them. This CDR3 spans 15 amino acids. CDR3 nucleotides: TGTGCCAGCAGCCCTGCCCCCGGGGGGCCGTACGAGCAGTACTTC. This codes for CASSPAPGGPYEQYF.

The rearrangement links TRBV18 to TRBJ2-4; D unresolved. CDR1 is KGHSH, CDR2 LQKENI, per germline. The CDR3 runs 16 residues. Trimming cost V 0 bases and J 0 bases, with 9 bases left between them. CDR3 protein: CASSPPTHLAKNIQYF. For the CDR3, the DNA is TGTGCCAGCTCACCACCAACTCATCTAGCCAAAAACATTCAGTACTTC.

This clone was counted only a few times. CDR3 region: CATGGSPYNEQFF. The CDR3 bases are TGTGCCACCGGGGGGTCTCCCTACAATGAGCAGTTCTTC. V is TRBV28 and J is TRBJ2-1; 7 positions match TRBD2. CDR1 and CDR2 from the germline V gene are MDHEN and SYDVKM. Trimming took 10 bases from V and 2 from J; bases not matched to a gene: 5. This CDR3 is built from 13 residues.

The chain carries TRBV28 and TRBJ2-1; D is perhaps TRBD1 (7 bases). CDR3 length equals 14 residues. The ends were cut back, 3 bases at V and 4 bases at J, with 10 bases in the middle. CDR1 MDHEN and CDR2 SYDVKM come from the germline V gene. CDR3 region: CASSFSGGYNEQFF. The CDR3 nucleotides are TGTGCCAGCAGTTTTTCAGGGGGGTACAATGAGCAGTTCTTC.

The chain joins TRBV6-5 to TRBJ1-1; perhaps TRBD1 as D (5 bases). The CDR3 runs 13 residues. The V end was cut by 6 bases, the J end by 1 base, with 9 bases between. Germline V gene sequence: CDR1 MNHEY, CDR2 SVGAGI. CDR3 residues: CASRLDRNTEAFF. CDR3 DNA: TGTGCCAGCAGGTTAGACAGGAACACTGAAGCTTTCTTT.

V usage is TRBV6-6 and J usage is TRBJ1-2; TRBD1 matches at 7 bases. The ends lost 2 bases at V and 3 bases at J; junction bases unmatched: 0. The germline V gene has CDR1 MNHNY and CDR2 SVGAGI (reference sequence). The length of the CDR3 is 13 residues. Here the CDR3 DNA reads TGTGCCAGCAGTTACGGGACAGACTATGGCTACACCTTC. Translating gives CASSYGTDYGYTF.

This clone has only a few counts. The V call is TRBV27, the J call TRBJ1-6; the match to TRBD1 covers 7 bases. The CDR3 is 14 amino acids. The J segment lost 9 bases and the V segment lost 3 bases, leaving 5 bases of the junction unmatched. The germline V gene has CDR1 MNHEY and CDR2 SMNVEV (reference sequence). This CDR3 reads CASSFRGGRSPLHF. The DNA for the CDR3 is TGTGCCAGCAGTTTTAGAGGGGGCCGTTCACCCCTCCACTTT.

As concerns this clone: One end of the junction does not line up with germline, which may come from a read error. V is TRBV27 and J is TRBJ1-1; 8 nucleotides agree with TRBD1. The CDR3 has 14 amino acids. Germline V gene sequence: CDR1 MNHEY, CDR2 SMNVEV (reference sequence). The CDR3 loop is CASSPTGGKEWISF. The CDR3 nucleotides read TGTGCCAGCAGTCCTACAGGGGGGAAGGAGTGGATCTCCTTT.

This clone was counted between two and nine times. V is TRBV6-6 and J is TRBJ2-7, with D possibly matching TRBD1 (6 bases). Germline lookup yields CDR1 MNHNY and CDR2 SVGAGI (reference sequence). CDR3 size: 13 residues. V gave up 8 bases and J gave up 4 bases, with 15 bases separating them. The CDR3 loop reads CASATGTRYEQYF. The CDR3 nucleotides read TGTGCCAGCGCCACAGGGACGAGATACGAGCAGTACTTC.

In this sample, this clone turned up a few times. The rearrangement joins TRBV4-2 to TRBJ1-4; 10 bases match TRBD1. V was pared by 4 bases and J by 0 bases, with 8 bases of the junction left unmatched. Germline-derived CDR1 and CDR2 are LGHNA and YNFKEQ. The CDR3 covers 18 residues. The CDR3 sequence is CASSRTGGGGATNEKLFF. The CDR3 nucleotides are TGTGCCAGCAGCCGGACAGGGGGTGGGGGTGCAACTAATGAAAAACTGTTTTTT.

The V gene is TRBV5-5, the J gene TRBJ1-5; D may be TRBD1 (6 bases). The V end lost 0 bases, the J end lost 11 bases, and 15 bases lay between the germline ends. Germline CDR1 and CDR2: SGHKS and YYEKEE (reference sequence). The CDR3 spans 14 residues. CDR3 in DNA: TGTGCCAGCAGCTTGGATCCAGGGGCGTCAGCCCAGCATTTT. It encodes CASSLDPGASAQHF.

CDR3 in amino acids: CASSLVSQGANEQYF. CDR3 nucleotide sequence: TGCGCCAGCAGCTTGGTTAGTCAGGGGGCTAACGAGCAGTACTTC. V and J are TRBV5-1 and TRBJ2-7; 8 positions agree with TRBD1. This CDR3 has 15 amino acids. With V trimmed by 0 bases and J by 5 bases, 7 bases remained unmatched. Germline assignment: CDR1 SGHRS and CDR2 YFSETQ.

The chain joins TRBV14 to TRBJ2-6; D is perhaps TRBD2 (5 bases). This CDR3 has 15 residues. CDR1 is SGHDN and CDR2 is FVKESK in the germline V gene. Trimming removed 4 bases at V and 2 bases at J, with 9 bases between. The DNA of the CDR3 is TGTGCCAGCAGCCTACTAGGTCCTGGGGCCAACGTCCTGACTTTC. Its translation is CASSLLGPGANVLTF.